This T cell receptor beta chain was documented in a study of T cells after yellow fever vaccination. Study details: Preparation of fractions with low cell numbers was performed using SMART-Seq v4 Ultra Low Input. Whole-study results and caveats: Among all clonotypes, a small share was observed in both CD4 and CD8 compartments.

Germline V gene sequence: CDR1 SGHTA, CDR2 FQGNSA. Trimming took 4 bases from V and 3 from J; bases not matched to a gene: 8. The length of the CDR3 is 15 residues. It was through 5'RACE template switching that TCR cDNA was made, with a universal primer site and UMIs added. TCRdb used MiXCR to reprocess the 5' RACE reads, holding one entry per CDR3 protein. The table lists 400,000 to 650,000 distinct CDR3 sequences, less than 25% of them singletons. Concerning this clonotype: Its antigen is still unknown.

The sample was PBMCs, taken roughly 20 days after the first yellow fever vaccination. The source is a man aged 18 to 35 who received the YFV17D yellow fever vaccine. The chain is built from TRBV7-2 and TRBJ2-7, with TRBD1 matching 8 bases. CDR3 sequence reads: CASSSDRGHLYEQYF. DNA of the CDR3: TGTGCCAGCAGCTCCGACAGGGGACACCTCTACGAGCAGTACTTC.